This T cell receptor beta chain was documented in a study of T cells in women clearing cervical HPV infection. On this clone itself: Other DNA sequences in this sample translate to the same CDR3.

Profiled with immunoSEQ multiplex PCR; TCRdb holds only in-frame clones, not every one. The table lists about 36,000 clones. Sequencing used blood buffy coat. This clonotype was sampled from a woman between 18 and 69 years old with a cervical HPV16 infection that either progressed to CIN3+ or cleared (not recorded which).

The CDR3: CASSENRNTEAFF. Incomplete CDR3 DNA: TGTGCCAGCAGTGAGAACAGGAACACTGAA. The chain links TRBV2 to TRBJ1-1, with no clear D. The read halts 3 residues ahead of the CDR3 end, with the missing end drawn from the germline J gene. V was trimmed by 3 bases and J by 1 base, leaving 6 bases between them. Germline V gene sequence: CDR1 SNHLY, CDR2 FYNNEI. The CDR3 consists of 13 residues.